These 3 T cell receptor beta chains came from one sample sequenced in a study of blood T cell repertoires in COVID-19. Sequencing was performed with immunoSEQ multiplex PCR; in TCRdb, only in-frame clones are kept and a portion is missing. The table lists hundreds of thousands of clones, 81% of them singletons. The sequenced sample was peripheral blood. The receptor source for this set is a woman of 80 years or more with COVID-19, enrolled during active disease.

V and J are TRBV30 and TRBJ1-1, with D perhaps TRBD1 (5 bases). Germline-derived CDR1 and CDR2 are GTSNPN and SVGIG (reference sequence). V was clipped by 2 bases and J by 0 bases, with 13 bases between them. CDR3 size: 15 residues. CDR3: CAWSPTGRMNTEAFF. CDR3 bases: TGTGCCTGGAGTCCTACAGGCCGGATGAACACTGAAGCTTTCTTT.

J is TRBJ1-1 and V is TRBV30; maybe TRBD1 (6 bases). Germline V gene data show CDR1 as GTSNPN and CDR2 as SVGIG (reference sequence). The V end was cut by 1 base, the J end by 6 bases, with 12 bases between. The CDR3 spans 13 residues. The CDR3 region is CAWSDRVPPEAFF. The CDR3 DNA follows: TGTGCCTGGAGTGACAGGGTCCCTCCTGAAGCTTTCTTT.

V is TRBV10-3 and J is TRBJ2-5; D unclear. CDR3 length: 11 residues. Deletions cut 4 bases from V and 4 bases from J, with 4 bases between. Germline CDR1 is ENHRY and CDR2 is SYGVKD. Here the CDR3 DNA reads TGTGCCATCAGTGCGGGAGAGACCCAGTACTTC. Translated, it gives CAISAGETQYF.